Listed below are T cell receptor beta chains from one sample, sequenced in a study of graft-versus-host responses after intestinal transplantation. The antigens of these receptors remain unknown. Assay used: immunoSEQ multiplex PCR; TCRdb lists only in-frame clones, some missing. The sample records approximately 70,000 clones, around 89% being singletons. Sequences were derived from unstimulated CD8+ T cells sorted from spleen or lymph node cells, sampled before intestinal transplant. The origin of the receptors is a human donor who received an intestinal transplant. The CDR3 runs from the conserved cysteine through the conserved F or W. Each record gives: CDR3 protein, D gene, V gene. The D gene is left open where the match is weak.

CDR3 protein: CASRLTPLAGGSNEQFF
D gene: TRBD2
V gene: TRBV5-1

CDR3 protein: CASSLAQGEQFF
D gene: -
V gene: TRBV7-6

CDR3 protein: CASSLRGRSSYEQYF
D gene: TRBD1
V gene: TRBV27

CDR3 protein: CATSPTGFRGYTF
D gene: -
V gene: TRBV15

CDR3 protein: CASSPGTGNTGELFF
D gene: TRBD1
V gene: TRBV28

CDR3 protein: CSANEEKAFF
D gene: -
V gene: TRBV20-1

CDR3 protein: CASSFFPGQGFYEQYF
D gene: TRBD1
V gene: TRBV7-8

CDR3 protein: CASSPGTEPYEQYF
D gene: TRBD1
V gene: TRBV4-1

CDR3 protein: CATRQGETTNEKLFF
D gene: TRBD1
V gene: TRBV28

CDR3 protein: CASSDGTGGTDTQYF
D gene: TRBD1
V gene: TRBV6-4

CDR3 protein: CASSFGGEKGYGYTF
D gene: -
V gene: TRBV28

CDR3 protein: CASSYYEVTYEQYF
D gene: -
V gene: TRBV6-6

CDR3 protein: CASSKPGHRIYTF
D gene: -
V gene: TRBV6-5

CDR3 protein: CASSKNPLRLAGGYNEQFF
D gene: TRBD2
V gene: TRBV4-2

CDR3 protein: CAIRTTPGDRGPYLGYTF
D gene: TRBD1
V gene: TRBV2

CDR3 protein: CASSLGPLGNEQFF
D gene: -
V gene: TRBV7-7

CDR3 protein: CAISEPGVGSHGYTF
D gene: -
V gene: TRBV10-3